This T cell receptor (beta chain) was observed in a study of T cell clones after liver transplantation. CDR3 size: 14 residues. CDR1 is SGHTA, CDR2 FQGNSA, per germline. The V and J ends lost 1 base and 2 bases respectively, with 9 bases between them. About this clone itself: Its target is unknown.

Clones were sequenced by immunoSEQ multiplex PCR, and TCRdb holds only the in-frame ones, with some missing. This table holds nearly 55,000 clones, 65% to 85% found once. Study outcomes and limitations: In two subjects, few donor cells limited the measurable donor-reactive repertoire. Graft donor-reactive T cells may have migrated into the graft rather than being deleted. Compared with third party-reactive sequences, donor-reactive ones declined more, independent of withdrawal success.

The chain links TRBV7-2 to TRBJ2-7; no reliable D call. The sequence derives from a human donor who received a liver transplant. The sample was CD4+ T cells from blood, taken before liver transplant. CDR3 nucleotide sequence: TGTGCCAGCAGCTTAGATATCGGCCCCTACGAGCAGTACTTC. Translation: CASSLDIGPYEQYF.